A selection of T cell receptor beta chains follows, all from one sample in a study of blood T cell repertoires in COVID-19. The method was immunoSEQ multiplex PCR; TCRdb's version includes in-frame clones alone and lacks a portion of them. The sample includes approximately 200,000 clones, roughly 90% of them seen just once. Sequencing was performed on PBMCs or T cells enriched from blood (not recorded which). All receptors derive from a woman in her twenties or thirties who had been exposed to COVID-19. Both conserved end residues are part of each CDR3. D genes are given only for firm matches. Clone size, where shown, is once, few, many, or a class for clones that have expanded.

v_call,clone_size,j_call,d_call,cdr3_aa,cdr3_nt
TRBV7-3,once,TRBJ2-2,TRBD1,CASSLEGGINTGELFF,TGTGCCAGCAGCTTAGAAGGGGGCATAAACACCGGGGAGCTGTTTTTT
TRBV6-5,few,TRBJ1-4,NA,CASSSGVGLWEKLFF,TGTGCCAGCAGTTCTGGAGTGGGGCTTTGGGAAAAACTGTTTTTT
TRBV18,NA,TRBJ1-1,NA,CASSTSTDTEAFF,TGTGCCAGCTCAACCTCGACAGACACTGAAGCTTTCTTT
TRBV15,NA,TRBJ2-2,NA,CATSRTAWSTGELFF,TGTGCCACCAGCAGGACAGCTTGGAGTACCGGGGAGCTGTTTTTT
TRBV3-1/TRBV3-2,NA,TRBJ1-3,NA,CASSQTGGGNTIYF,TGTGCCAGCAGCCAGACGGGGGGTGGAAACACCATATATTTT
TRBV27,NA,TRBJ1-6,TRBD1,CASSSTYRGVRGSPLHF,TGTGCCAGCAGTTCCACTTACAGGGGGGTGCGAGGTTCACCCCTCCACTTT
TRBV9,NA,TRBJ1-1,NA,CASSVGVGAVRDTEAFF,TGTGCCAGCAGCGTAGGTGTAGGGGCGGTCAGGGACACTGAAGCTTTCTTT
TRBV6-5,once,TRBJ1-1,NA,CASRQGRMNTEAFF,TGTGCCAGCCGTCAGGGGCGGATGAACACTGAAGCTTTCTTT
TRBV4-1,NA,TRBJ1-4,NA,CASSQVGAQALLDEKLFF,TGCGCCAGCAGCCAAGTGGGGGCTCAGGCGTTGCTTGATGAAAAACTGTTTTTT
TRBV5-1,once,TRBJ1-4,TRBD1,CASSPDRVGEKLFF,TGCGCCAGCAGCCCGGACAGGGTTGGGGAAAAACTGTTTTTT
TRBV11-2,NA,TRBJ1-1,TRBD1,CASSLLVGQGKLEAFF,TGTGCCAGCAGCTTATTGGTGGGACAGGGGAAACTTGAAGCTTTCTTT
TRBV5-1,NA,TRBJ1-1,TRBD1,CASSYRQGNTEAFF,TGCGCCAGCAGCTACAGACAGGGGAACACTGAAGCTTTCTTT
TRBV19,NA,TRBJ1-4,TRBD1,CASSPRTGNEKLFF,TGTGCCAGTAGTCCCAGGACAGGGAATGAAAAACTGTTTTTT
TRBV7-6,NA,TRBJ1-1,TRBD1,CASSVGQGTEAFF,TGTGCCAGCAGCGTAGGACAGGGTACTGAAGCTTTCTTT
TRBV27,NA,TRBJ1-6,NA,CASGGGKGVNSPLHF,TGTGCCAGCGGGGGGGGCAAAGGGGTTAATTCACCCCTCCACTTT
TRBV29-1,many,TRBJ1-2,NA,CSAGKGVGYTF,TGCAGCGCAGGGAAAGGGGTTGGCTACACCTTC
TRBV18,NA,TRBJ1-6,NA,CASSPTTDPSPLHF,TGTGCCAGCTCACCGACCACAGACCCCTCACCCCTCCACTTT
TRBV28,NA,TRBJ2-7,TRBD2,CASRAGGRSYEQYF,TGTGCCAGCAGAGCGGGGGGGCGATCCTACGAGCAGTACTTC
TRBV2,NA,TRBJ2-1,TRBD2,CASSVWPSGGDEQFF,TGTGCCAGCAGTGTATGGCCTAGCGGGGGCGATGAGCAGTTCTTC
TRBV12-3/TRBV12-4,NA,TRBJ1-2,NA,CASSPGEDYGYTF,TGTGCCAGCAGCCCGGGGGAGGACTATGGCTACACCTTC
TRBV6-5,NA,TRBJ2-7,NA,CASSQANRAQGEQYF,TGTGCCAGCAGCCAAGCAAACAGGGCACAGGGCGAGCAGTACTTC
TRBV4-2,NA,TRBJ2-5,TRBD2,CASSHPREEETQYF,TGTGCCAGCAGCCACCCCCGGGAGGAAGAGACCCAGTACTTC
TRBV6-5,NA,TRBJ1-4,NA,CASSYSFAGEKLFF,TGTGCCAGCAGTTACTCCTTCGCAGGTGAAAAACTGTTTTTT
TRBV27,NA,TRBJ1-6,NA,CASSRLEAGNSSPLHF,TGTGCCAGCAGCCGGCTTGAGGCAGGGAATAGTTCACCCCTCCACTTT
TRBV12-5,NA,TRBJ1-3,NA,CASGLTGYGNTIYF,TGTGCTAGTGGTTTGACCGGGTATGGAAACACCATATATTTT
TRBV5-5,NA,TRBJ1-5,TRBD1,CASSKGQGANSQPQHF,TGTGCCAGCAGCAAAGGACAGGGGGCAAACAGTCAGCCCCAGCATTTT
TRBV30,NA,TRBJ2-7,NA,CAWSSGTGPREQYF,TGTGCCTGGAGCTCCGGGACTGGCCCACGCGAGCAGTACTTC
TRBV2,NA,TRBJ2-3,TRBD2,CASSERTSGLSWYF,TGTGCCAGCAGTGAGCGGACTAGCGGCCTTTCGTGGTATTTT
TRBV18,NA,TRBJ1-6,NA,CASSPPSSNSPLHF,TGTGCCAGCTCACCACCGAGTTCGAATTCACCCCTCCACTTT
TRBV7-8,NA,TRBJ2-7,TRBD1,CASSLTQGGPEQYF,TGTGCCAGCAGCTTAACCCAAGGGGGCCCCGAGCAGTACTTC
TRBV6-6,NA,TRBJ2-2,NA,CASSSLFGVGTGELFF,TGTGCCAGCAGTTCCTTATTCGGGGTTGGGACCGGGGAGCTGTTTTTT
TRBV27,many,TRBJ1-6,NA,CASSFGGTSYNSPLHF,TGTGCCAGCAGTTTCGGGGGGACCTCCTATAATTCACCCCTCCACTTT
TRBV11-2,NA,TRBJ2-7,TRBD1,CASSLGTVSEQYF,TGTGCCAGCAGCCTCGGGACAGTTAGCGAGCAGTACTTC
TRBV3-1/TRBV3-2,once,TRBJ1-1,TRBD1,CASSPTGAYEAFF,TGTGCCAGCAGCCCAACAGGGGCATACGAAGCTTTCTTT
TRBV6-5,NA,TRBJ1-6,NA,CASSWAKAGNSPLHF,TGTGCCAGCAGTTGGGCCAAGGCGGGGAATTCACCCCTCCACTTT
TRBV30,NA,TRBJ1-5,NA,CAWSGDGGGNQPQHF,TGTGCCTGGAGTGGGGACGGCGGGGGCAATCAGCCCCAGCATTTT
TRBV5-1,NA,TRBJ1-4,TRBD1,CASSLGPGTGAEKLFF,TGCGCCAGCAGCTTGGGCCCCGGGACAGGGGCCGAAAAACTGTTTTTT